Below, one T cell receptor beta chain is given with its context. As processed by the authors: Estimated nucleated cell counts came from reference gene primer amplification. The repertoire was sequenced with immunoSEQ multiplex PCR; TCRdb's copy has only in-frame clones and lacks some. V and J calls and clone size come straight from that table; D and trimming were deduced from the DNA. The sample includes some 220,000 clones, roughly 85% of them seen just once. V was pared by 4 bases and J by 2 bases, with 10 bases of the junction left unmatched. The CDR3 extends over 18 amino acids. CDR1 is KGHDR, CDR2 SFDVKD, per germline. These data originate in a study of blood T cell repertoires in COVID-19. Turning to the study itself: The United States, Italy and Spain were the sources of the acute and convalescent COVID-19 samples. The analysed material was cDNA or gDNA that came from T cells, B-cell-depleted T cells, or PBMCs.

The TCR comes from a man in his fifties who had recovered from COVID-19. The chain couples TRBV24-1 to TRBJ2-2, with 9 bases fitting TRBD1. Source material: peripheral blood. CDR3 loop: CATSDPRTGGPNTGELFF. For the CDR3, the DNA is TGTGCCACCAGTGACCCCCGAACAGGGGGCCCCAACACCGGGGAGCTGTTTTTT.